This T cell receptor (beta chain) was sequenced for a study of T cells after yellow fever vaccination. This clonotype has at least ten counts. MiXCR, applied by TCRdb to the 5' RACE reads, yields one record per CDR3 protein. In the table there are fewer than 150,000 distinct CDR3 sequences, about 7% of which are singletons. CDR3 size: 14 residues. V was pared by 6 bases and J by 8 bases, with 6 bases of the junction left unmatched. The sequence was obtained from a man in his late teens or twenties who received the YFV17D yellow fever vaccine. V usage is TRBV12-3 or TRBV12-4 and J usage is TRBJ1-4; 10 bases fit TRBD1. Specimen: CD4+ T cells sorted from PBMCs, collected about 49 days after the first yellow fever vaccination. CDR3 residues: CASRPGQGLEKLFF. The CDR3 nucleotides read TGTGCCAGCAGACCGGGACAGGGGCTCGAAAAACTGTTTTTT.